This entry lists 13 T cell receptor beta chains sequenced from one sample in a study of CD8+ T cells in alopecia areata. cDNA prepared by RNA extraction and subsequent reverse transcription served as the template for sequencing. The repertoire was sequenced with immunoSEQ multiplex PCR; TCRdb's copy has only in-frame clones and lacks some. Found here are over 150,000 clones, 50% to 60% of them singletons; the top ten hold approximately 3.5%. As to treatment: oral pan-JAK inhibitor, 5-10 mg twice daily. The specimen comprised CD4+ T cells sorted from blood, sampled at week 4, from a patient treated with tofacitinib. Every receptor here comes from a human donor with alopecia areata.

In its sample, this clone was seen once. The J gene is TRBJ1-5, the V gene TRBV5-1, with 8 bases matching TRBD1. Per germline, CDR1 SGHRS and CDR2 YFSETQ. This CDR3 region has 14 residues. The trim removed 4 bases at V and 3 bases at J, leaving 3 bases unmatched. The CDR3 DNA is TGCGCCAGCAGCACGACAGGGGACAATCAGCCCCAGCATTTT. Its translation: CASSTTGDNQPQHF.

This sequence joins TRBV10-3 and TRBJ2-2; no firm D call. V dropped 2 bases and J dropped 8 bases, with 3 bases sitting between them. The CDR3 is 11 residues long. Germline-derived CDR1 and CDR2 are ENHRY and SYGVKD. CDR3 DNA sequence: TGTGCCATCAGTGAGGTTGGGGAGCTGTTTTTT. Protein sequence: CAISEVGELFF.

The gene calls are TRBV18 and TRBJ1-5; D is undetermined. The germline V gene has CDR1 KGHSH and CDR2 LQKENI. This CDR3 has 13 amino acids. Deletions cut 2 bases from V and 3 bases from J, with 5 bases between. As DNA, the CDR3 is TGTGCCAGCTCACCAACCGCCAATCAGCCCCAGCATTTT. It encodes CASSPTANQPQHF.

The chain has TRBV9 and TRBJ2-1, with 7 bases fitting TRBD2. CDR1 SGDLS and CDR2 YYNGEE come from the germline V gene. V lost 2 bases to trimming and J lost 2 bases; unmatched junction nucleotides: 4. The CDR3 loop spans 15 amino acids. The CDR3 region is CASSVSGGTYNEQFF. Here the CDR3 DNA reads TGTGCCAGCAGCGTTTCGGGGGGTACCTACAATGAGCAGTTCTTC.

The chain has TRBV30 and TRBJ2-2, with D possibly being TRBD1 or TRBD2 (5 bases each). Germline V gene sequence: CDR1 GTSNPN, CDR2 SVGIG (reference sequence). Trimming pared 0 bases from V and 3 bases from J, leaving 5 bases between. The CDR3 covers 13 residues. In nucleotides, the CDR3 is TGTGCCTGGAGTGTGGGGGACACCGGGGAGCTGTTTTTT. Translation gives CAWSVGDTGELFF. Full variable domain (rest looked up from reference TRBV30 and TRBJ2-2): SQTIHQWPATLVQPVGSPLSLECTVEGTSNPNLYWYRQAAGRGLQLLFYSVGIGQISSEVPQNLSASRPQDRQFILSSKKLLLSDSGFYLCAWSVGDTGELFFGEGSRLTVL.

This clone was seen only a few times. V and J are TRBV7-2 and TRBJ2-7; D may be TRBD1 (5 bases). Germline CDR1 and CDR2: SGHTA and FQGNSA. V was pared by 5 bases and J by 7 bases, with 15 bases between. The CDR3 extends over 13 amino acids. In nucleotides, the CDR3 is TGTGCCAGCAGCCGAAGCCAGGGTGGAGAGCAGTACTTC. Protein sequence: CASSRSQGGEQYF. The full variable domain, with the rest looked up from reference TRBV7-2 and TRBJ2-7, is GAGVSQSPSNKVTEKGKDVELRCDPISGHTALYWYRQSLGQGLEFLIYFQGNSAPDKSGLPSDRFSAERTGGSVSTLTIQRTQQEDSAVYLCASSRSQGGEQYFGPGTRLTVT.

This chain uses TRBV7-9 with TRBJ1-5, with a weak D call TRBD1 (6 bases). V lost 1 base and J lost 2, with 9 bases in between. CDR1 SEHNR and CDR2 FQNEAQ come from the germline V gene (reference sequence). This CDR3 is built from 15 residues. The CDR3 nucleotides read TGTGCCAGCAGCTTAGTGGGGGCTGGCAATCAGCCCCAGCATTTT. As protein: CASSLVGAGNQPQHF.

The V and J genes are TRBV4-3 and TRBJ2-2; D tentatively reads TRBD1 or TRBD2 (7 bases each). There are 17 residues in the CDR3. From germline, CDR1 is LGHNA and CDR2 YSLEER. Trimming shortened V by 4 bases and J by 3 bases, and 18 bases separated the two germline ends. Here the CDR3 reads CASSLQAGTVYTGELFF. The CDR3 region has the DNA TGCGCCAGCAGCCTTCAAGCGGGGACAGTATACACCGGGGAGCTGTTTTTT.

The chain couples TRBV5-6 to TRBJ2-5; no clear D. The CDR3 sequence is 15 residues long. V was clipped by 4 bases and J by 5 bases, with 18 bases between them. Germline V lookup: CDR1 SGHDT, CDR2 YYEEEE. The CDR3 region has the DNA TGTGCCAGCAGCAAGAAGGGTTTCGGGTTTGAGACCCAGTACTTC. As protein: CASSKKGFGFETQYF.

The V call is TRBV5-1, the J call TRBJ2-7; 11 bases are a match to TRBD1. Trimming removed 0 bases from V and 7 bases from J; junction bases left unmatched: 6. Germline CDR1 is SGHRS and CDR2 is YFSETQ. The CDR3 runs to 15 residues. For the CDR3, the DNA is TGCGCCAGCAGCTTGGACGGACAGGGGGCCGGAGAGCAGTACTTC. Its protein product is CASSLDGQGAGEQYF.

The chain is built from TRBV28 and TRBJ1-2, with D possibly matching TRBD1 (5 bases). Germline CDR1 and CDR2: MDHEN and SYDVKM. Trimming stripped 5 bases from V and 4 bases from J, with 8 bases between. The CDR3 sequence is 12 residues long. CDR3 sequence (DNA): TGTGCCAGCAGTGTGGGGGGCTATGGCTACACCTTC. It translates to CASSVGGYGYTF.

The V and J genes are TRBV4-2 and TRBJ1-1; TRBD1 aligns across 10 bases. The V gene end was trimmed by 7 bases and the J gene end by 6 bases; junction bases not matched to a gene: 8. Germline CDR1 LGHNA, CDR2 YNFKEQ. This CDR3 has 14 residues. CDR3: CASMGWDRGSEAFF. In DNA form, the CDR3 reads TGTGCCAGCATGGGGTGGGACAGGGGATCTGAAGCTTTCTTT.

This clone was seen repeatedly, ten times or more. CDR3 protein: CASSLGTGLETQYF. The DNA for the CDR3 is TGTGCCAGCAGCCTGGGTACAGGGTTGGAGACCCAGTACTTC. The J gene is TRBJ2-5, the V gene TRBV28; D is perhaps TRBD1 (6 bases). Trimming took off 6 bases at V and 5 bases at J, with 16 bases between the two ends. The CDR3 has 14 amino acids. The germline CDR1 and CDR2 sequences are MDHEN and SYDVKM.